This T cell receptor beta chain derives from a study of blood T cell repertoires in COVID-19. As for the study in general: T cells, B-cell-depleted T cells, or PBMCs provided the cDNA or gDNA that served as material.

Sequencing was performed with immunoSEQ multiplex PCR; in TCRdb, only in-frame clones are kept and a portion is missing. The repertoire consists of tens of thousands of clones, with 82% occurring once and the leading ten covering 15% to 20%. CDR3 length: 15 amino acids. The junction had 10 bases not matched to a gene; V was cut back by 4 bases and J by 4 bases. Germline values: CDR1 SGDLS, CDR2 YYNGEE. The clonotype originates from a human donor in a cohort sampled during active COVID-19. This rearrangement joins TRBV9 to TRBJ1-2, with 7 bases identical to TRBD1. The sequencing sample was made of peripheral blood. In DNA, the CDR3 is TGTGCCAGCAGCCAGGGGGGACAGACCTTCTATGGCTACACCTTC. This sequence encodes CASSQGGQTFYGYTF.